Many counts were recorded for the clone carrying this T cell receptor (beta chain). Its antigen is undetermined. This CDR3 is built from 13 residues. Trimming took 4 bases from V and 8 from J, leaving 15 bases between them. This entry comes from a study of shared clonotypes between healthy human individuals. Data came from immunoSEQ multiplex PCR; TCRdb stores just in-frame clones and leaves some out. The sample lists around 79,000 clones, about 61% seen once, with over 50% in the top ten. Study results and caveats: Clonotype sharing among donors, it was expected, would be affected by sequencing depth. Sequencing of the sorted subsets was shown by rarefaction to be incomplete despite large depth.

The chain carries TRBV5-3 and TRBJ1-2; no reliable D call. TRBV5-3 is assigned to the ORF class and has an uncertain function. This TCR came from a young man in good health. Sequences were obtained from memory CD8+ T cells sorted from blood. Subset described: CD45RO+ cells pooled with CCR7-negative TemRA cells. In DNA, the CDR3 is TGTGCCAGAAGCCAGGACCATAAGGACGGCTACACCTTC. Encoded protein: CARSQDHKDGYTF.